These T cell receptor beta chains were read from a single sample in a study of blood T cell repertoires in COVID-19. TCRdb's table, derived via immunoSEQ multiplex PCR, lists solely in-frame clones and lacks some. The table shows roughly 300,000 clones, with about 85% occurring only once. The material sequenced was PBMCs or T cells enriched from blood (not recorded which). Receptors originate from a woman in her forties or fifties who had recovered from COVID-19. Each CDR3 is given with its conserved first and last residue. The order of the fields is D gene, clone size, V gene, J gene, CDR3 DNA, CDR3 protein. D genes are given only for firm matches. The size field is filled for only some rows; it gives once, few, many or a size class.

.,once,TRBV7-9,TRBJ1-2,TGTGCCAGCAGCCTTAATCAGGGATATGGCTACACCTTC,CASSLNQGYGYTF
.,.,TRBV9,TRBJ1-6,TGTGCCAGCAGCGTAGGGACAGTAAATTCACCCCTCCACTTT,CASSVGTVNSPLHF
.,.,TRBV3-1/TRBV3-2,TRBJ1-3,TGTGCCAGCAGCCAAGGGCACTCAGGGAGGACCATATATTTT,CASSQGHSGRTIYF
TRBD1,.,TRBV6-5,TRBJ2-7,TGTGCCAGCAGAGCATGGGACAGAGAATTCTACGAGCAGTACTTC,CASRAWDREFYEQYF
.,.,TRBV2,TRBJ1-2,TGTGCCAGCAGTGAAGGGGCAGGGCCTAACTATGGCTACACCTTC,CASSEGAGPNYGYTF
TRBD1,.,TRBV7-7,TRBJ1-4,TGTGCCAGCAGCTTGCTGACGACTAGGACAGACAGGGAAACTAATGAAAAACTGTTTTTT,CASSLLTTRTDRETNEKLFF
.,.,TRBV18,TRBJ1-6,TGTGCCAGCTCACCAAGATCGCAGGAAAATTCACCCCTCCACTTT,CASSPRSQENSPLHF
.,.,TRBV15,TRBJ1-5,TGTGCCACCAGCAGAGACAGTAGCAATCAGCCCCAGCATTTT,CATSRDSSNQPQHF
.,.,TRBV6-5,TRBJ2-1,TGTGCCAGCAGTCGGGGGACAGCCTCCTACAATGAGCAGTTCTTC,CASSRGTASYNEQFF
TRBD1,few,TRBV7-9,TRBJ2-7,TGTGCCAGCAGCTCCCGTAGGACAGGGAGCAGCGAGCAGTACTTC,CASSSRRTGSSEQYF
TRBD1,.,TRBV19,TRBJ1-2,TGTGCCAGTAGTATCTTGGGGGGACAGGTCAACTATGGCTACACCTTC,CASSILGGQVNYGYTF
.,.,TRBV4-3,TRBJ2-7,TGCGCCAGCAGCCAAGGGATCTCTTGGAGGGAGCCCCCCTCCTACGAGCAGTACTTC,CASSQGISWREPPSYEQYF
.,.,TRBV5-1,TRBJ2-1,TGCGCCAGCAGCTTGGACCTAGCCCTGAACAATGAGCAGTTCTTC,CASSLDLALNNEQFF
TRBD1,.,TRBV24-1,TRBJ2-3,TGTGCCACCAGTGACCCGGGACAGGGGGCGTGGGATACGCAGTATTTT,CATSDPGQGAWDTQYF
.,.,TRBV7-2,TRBJ2-1,TGTGCCAGCAGCTCCGACAGGTACAATGAGCAGTTCTTC,CASSSDRYNEQFF
TRBD2,.,TRBV5-1,TRBJ2-5,TGCGCCAGCAGCATAAGGACTAGCGGGGAAGAGACCCAGTACTTC,CASSIRTSGEETQYF
TRBD1,.,TRBV7-3,TRBJ1-4,TGTGCCAGCAGCTCCGGGACAGCCAGGGGAAAACTGTTTTTT,CASSSGTARGKLFF
TRBD2,.,TRBV2,TRBJ2-5,TGTGCCAGCAGTGAAGCGCGCGGGGGACGAGAGACCCAGTACTTC,CASSEARGGRETQYF
.,few,TRBV30,TRBJ2-5,TGTGCCTGGGAACACGGGAACCAAGAGACCCAGTACTTC,CAWEHGNQETQYF
TRBD1,.,TRBV7-6,TRBJ2-7,TGTGCCAGCAGCCGTGACAGGGTAGACGAGCAGTACTTC,CASSRDRVDEQYF
.,.,TRBV11-2,TRBJ1-2,TGTGCCAGCAGCCCAGACACCGACTATGGCTACACCTTC,CASSPDTDYGYTF
TRBD1,.,TRBV15,TRBJ2-7,TGTGCCACCAGCAGTCAACAGACAGGGTCCTACGAGCAGTACTTC,CATSSQQTGSYEQYF
TRBD2,.,TRBV5-1,TRBJ2-1,TGCGCCAGCAGCCCTAGCGGGGACCATTACAATGAGCAGTTCTTC,CASSPSGDHYNEQFF
.,.,TRBV20-1,TRBJ1-2,TGCAGTGCTAGTAACACAGCCTCTGGCTATGGCTACACCTTC,CSASNTASGYGYTF
.,.,TRBV7-2,TRBJ2-1,TGTGCCAGCAGCTTAGACTCGAACAATGAGCAGTTCTTC,CASSLDSNNEQFF
.,.,TRBV6-2/TRBV6-3,TRBJ2-5,TGTGCCAGCAGTTACGACCCCCGGCGGGAGACCCAGTACTTC,CASSYDPRRETQYF
.,.,TRBV3-1/TRBV3-2,TRBJ2-5,TGTGCCAGCAGCCAAGGCTGGAGCGTGGTAGAGACCCAGTACTTC,CASSQGWSVVETQYF
TRBD1,.,TRBV2,TRBJ2-1,TGTGCCAGCAGTAGATACAGGGGAGACAATGAGCAGTTCTTC,CASSRYRGDNEQFF
.,.,TRBV6-6,TRBJ1-1,TGTGCCAGCAGTTCTCGGCAGGGGAGATTGAACACTGAAGCTTTCTTT,CASSSRQGRLNTEAFF
TRBD1,.,TRBV3-1/TRBV3-2,TRBJ2-7,TGTGCCAGCAGCCCGACAGGGTATGAGCAGTACTTC,CASSPTGYEQYF
TRBD2,.,TRBV7-2,TRBJ2-7,TGTGCCAGCAGCGAAGCCGGGACTAGCGACGAGCAGTACTTC,CASSEAGTSDEQYF
.,.,TRBV15,TRBJ1-2,TGTGCCACCAGCAGCGGTCGAGGTTTTTATGGCTACACCTTC,CATSSGRGFYGYTF
.,.,TRBV3-1/TRBV3-2,TRBJ2-5,TGTGCCAGCAGCCAAGATATTCGGGGGGCTCTAGAGACCCAGTACTTC,CASSQDIRGALETQYF
.,.,TRBV28,TRBJ1-2,TGTGCCAGCAGTTTGCCACAGGCGGGGGGCTACACCTTC,CASSLPQAGGYTF
.,.,TRBV5-5,TRBJ2-7,TGTGCCAGCAGCTTGGGGGCCCTCCTGCCTGGCGAGCAGTACTTC,CASSLGALLPGEQYF
TRBD1,.,TRBV3-1/TRBV3-2,TRBJ2-7,TGTGCCAGCAGCCAAGGTTTAGGGGGCCGGTACGAGCAGTACTTC,CASSQGLGGRYEQYF
.,once,TRBV5-1,TRBJ2-7,TGCGCCAGCAGCTTCGAGGAAGGATCCTCCTACGAGCAGTACTTC,CASSFEEGSSYEQYF
.,.,TRBV7-9,TRBJ2-7,TGTGCCAGCAGCTTTGGCTTCTCCTACGAGCAGTACTTC,CASSFGFSYEQYF
.,.,TRBV6-5,TRBJ2-3,TGTGCCAGCACCCCGGTGGGAAGAGGGGATACGCAGTATTTT,CASTPVGRGDTQYF
TRBD2,.,TRBV11-2,TRBJ2-7,TGTGCCAGCAGCTTAGTGATGTGGGGGGGTTACGAGCAGTACTTC,CASSLVMWGGYEQYF
.,.,TRBV23-1,TRBJ1-6,TGCGCCAGCAGTCACCCCGGACTGAATTCACCCCTCCACTTT,CASSHPGLNSPLHF